The entry below describes one T cell receptor (beta chain). The data derive from a study of blood T cell repertoires in COVID-19. Methods used by the authors: How many nucleated cells were present was estimated from reference gene primer amplification. TCRdb's table, derived via immunoSEQ multiplex PCR, lists solely in-frame clones and lacks some. The V and J calls and clone size were taken over from that table, and D and trimming were inferred from the DNA. The repertoire holds around 130,000 clones, with approximately 88% as singletons. Trimming took off 4 bases at V and 4 bases at J, with 14 bases between the two ends. Germline V gene sequence: CDR1 SGHNT, CDR2 YYREEE (reference sequence). This CDR3 is 14 amino acids long.

Sequenced sample: peripheral blood. V and J are TRBV5-4 and TRBJ2-5, with D hard to call. This clonotype was obtained from a woman aged 30 to 39 who had recovered from COVID-19. The CDR3 region is CASSPQGVGETQYF. CDR3 nucleotides: TGTGCCAGCAGCCCTCAAGGAGTTGGAGAGACCCAGTACTTC.